Following are 25 T cell receptor beta chains from one sample sequenced in a study of blood T cell repertoires in COVID-19. TCRdb keeps only in-frame clones here, not all; method: immunoSEQ multiplex PCR. The sample lists about 140,000 clones; 80% to 85% were seen once. The sequenced sample consisted of peripheral blood. Source of these receptors: a human donor in a cohort sampled during active COVID-19.

This chain links TRBV11-3 with TRBJ2-7; the D gene is possibly TRBD1 (6 bases). CDR3 length: 14 amino acids. The V end was cut by 7 bases, the J end by 5 bases, with 18 bases between. Germline V gene data show CDR1 as SGHNT and CDR2 as YENEEA. The CDR3 protein is CASTQTGSIHEQYF. Here the CDR3 DNA reads TGTGCCAGCACCCAAACAGGGAGCATCCACGAGCAGTACTTC. The full variable domain, with the rest looked up from reference TRBV11-3 and TRBJ2-7, is EAGVVQSPRYKIIEKKQPVAFWCNPISGHNTLYWYLQNLGQGPELLIRYENEEAVDDSQLPKDRFSAERLKGVDSTLKIQPAELGDSAVYLCASTQTGSIHEQYFGPGTRLTVT.

The chain carries TRBV6-1 and TRBJ1-5, with a tentative D call TRBD1 (5 bases). V dropped 4 bases and J dropped 3 bases, with 19 bases sitting between them. The germline gives CDR1 MNHNS, CDR2 SASEGT. The CDR3 loop spans 17 amino acids. The CDR3 reads CASSVGQPTLTNQPQHF. CDR3 bases: TGTGCCAGCAGTGTCGGACAACCTACCCTTACCAATCAGCCCCAGCATTTT.

V is TRBV9 and J is TRBJ1-2, with TRBD1 as a possible D gene (5 bases). This CDR3 spans 13 amino acids. Germline V gives CDR1 SGDLS, CDR2 YYNGEE. V was pared by 4 bases and J by 4 bases, with 11 bases between. CDR3 DNA: TGTGCCAGCAGCACACGACAGTTCTATGGCTACACCTTC. Amino acids: CASSTRQFYGYTF.

The rearrangement links TRBV5-4 to TRBJ1-2; D gene uncertain. Germline CDR1 is SGHNT and CDR2 is YYREEE (reference sequence). This CDR3 comprises 13 residues. Trimming took off 6 bases at V and 0 bases at J, with 9 bases between the two ends. As DNA, the CDR3 is TGTGCCAGCACCGCGATTTCTAACTATGGCTACACCTTC. Translated: CASTAISNYGYTF.

This chain uses TRBV6-5 with TRBJ1-1; no reliable D call. The CDR3 has 15 amino acids. V shed 1 base and J shed 5 bases, with 14 bases lying between them. Germline V CDR1 and CDR2: MNHEY, SVGAGI. The CDR3 region has the DNA TGTGCCAGCAGTTACTTTGATCAGGCCCAGACTGAAGCTTTCTTT. Protein product: CASSYFDQAQTEAFF.

This chain joins TRBV29-1 and TRBJ1-2; D gene ambiguous. The CDR3 totals 14 residues. The V gene lost 3 bases and the J gene lost 1 base, with 12 bases spanning the gap. Germline CDR1 is SQVTM and CDR2 is ANQGSEA. The CDR3 is CSVESATDNYGYTF. In DNA, the CDR3 is TGCAGCGTTGAGAGCGCGACCGATAACTATGGCTACACCTTC. Full variable domain (remainder filled in from reference TRBV29-1 and TRBJ1-2): SAVISQKPSRDICQRGTSLTIQCQVDSQVTMMFWYRQQPGQSLTLIATANQGSEATYESGFVIDKFPISRPNLTFSTLTVSNMSPEDSSIYLCSVESATDNYGYTFGSGTRLTVV.

V and J are TRBV5-1 and TRBJ1-1, with D tentatively TRBD1 (6 bases). Germline CDR1 SGHRS, CDR2 YFSETQ. The CDR3 is 14 amino acids. V lost 6 bases, J lost 1 base, and 13 bases lay in between. CDR3 residues: CASTETGWNTEAFF. DNA for the CDR3: TGCGCCAGCACAGAGACAGGTTGGAACACTGAAGCTTTCTTT.

The J gene is TRBJ1-1, the V gene TRBV6-2 or TRBV6-3, with D hard to call. CDR1 MNHEY and CDR2 SVGEGT come from the germline V gene. CDR3 length equals 13 residues. Trimming removed 2 bases from V and 4 bases from J, with 8 bases in between. The CDR3: CASSYEGVTEAFF. CDR3 sequence (DNA): TGTGCCAGCAGTTACGAGGGTGTCACTGAAGCTTTCTTT.

This clone has just one count. CDR3: CAIKGAGGYTDTQYF. The CDR3 coding sequence is TGTGCCATCAAGGGAGCGGGGGGCTACACAGATACGCAGTATTTT. V usage is TRBV10-3 and J usage is TRBJ2-3; 9 positions match TRBD2. The germline V gene has CDR1 ENHRY and CDR2 SYGVKD. With 7 bases clipped from V and 2 bases from J, the junction kept 7 bases outside the gene matches. The CDR3 spans 15 residues.

The genes are TRBV19 and TRBJ2-5; maybe TRBD2 (7 bases). V gave up 5 bases and J gave up 0 bases, with 19 bases separating them. Germline loops: CDR1 LNHDA, CDR2 SQIVND (reference sequence). This CDR3 comprises 17 residues. The CDR3 here is CASSWGRGGSYQETQYF. The CDR3 bases are TGTGCCAGTAGTTGGGGTAGGGGGGGATCGTACCAAGAGACCCAGTACTTC.

The chain links TRBV5-1 to TRBJ2-6; the D gene is possibly TRBD1 (5 bases). Germline CDR1 SGHRS, CDR2 YFSETQ. This CDR3 region has 18 residues. V dropped 7 bases and J dropped 0 bases, with 20 bases sitting between them. The CDR3 loop reads CASAPRQSPPSGANVLTF. In nucleotides, the CDR3 is TGCGCCAGCGCCCCTCGACAGAGTCCCCCCTCTGGGGCCAACGTCCTGACTTTC. Variable domain in full (rest from reference TRBV5-1 and TRBJ2-6): KAGVTQTPRYLIKTRGQQVTLSCSPISGHRSVSWYQQTPGQGLQFLFEYFSETQRNKGNFPGRFSGRQFSNSRSEMNVSTLELGDSALYLCASAPRQSPPSGANVLTFGAGSRLTVL.

V is TRBV5-8 and J is TRBJ1-5, with 10 bases identical to TRBD1. The CDR3 extends over 16 amino acids. Germline V CDR1 and CDR2: SGHTS, YDEGEE. V gave up 4 bases and J gave up 2 bases; unmatched junction bases: 6. The CDR3 spells CASSAGQGVGNQPQHF. CDR3 nucleotide sequence: TGTGCCAGCAGCGCCGGACAGGGGGTTGGCAATCAGCCCCAGCATTTT.

The chain uses TRBV5-1 and TRBJ1-1; D is unresolved. This CDR3 is 15 amino acids long. Trimming removed 0 bases from V and 0 bases from J, with 9 bases in between. From germline, CDR1 is SGHRS and CDR2 YFSETQ. The CDR3 DNA reads as TGCGCCAGCAGCTTGGTACGGTCTCTGAACACTGAAGCTTTCTTT. Translated: CASSLVRSLNTEAFF.

The gene calls are TRBV7-2 and TRBJ2-3; 8 bases agree with TRBD2. CDR3 size: 17 residues. Germline CDR1 SGHTA, CDR2 FQGNSA. V was clipped by 5 bases and J by 0 bases; unmatched bases: 10. This CDR3 reads CASSPRSRGGSTDTQYF. CDR3 coding DNA: TGTGCCAGCAGCCCCCGGTCCCGGGGGGGGAGCACAGATACGCAGTATTTT.

This chain connects TRBV5-4 to TRBJ2-5, with TRBD1 matching over 9 bases. The CDR3 consists of 15 residues. V lost 2 bases and J lost 5; bases outside the gene matches: 7. Looked up from germline, CDR1 is SGHNT and CDR2 is YYREEE (reference sequence). CDR3 amino acids: CASSFGGQGIETQYF. The CDR3 region has the DNA TGTGCCAGCAGCTTTGGGGGACAGGGCATTGAGACCCAGTACTTC.

This chain joins TRBV18 and TRBJ1-2; D remains ambiguous. The germline CDR1 and CDR2 sequences are KGHSH and LQKENI. Trimming shortened V by 0 bases and J by 3 bases, and 11 bases separated the two germline ends. There are 15 residues in the CDR3. This CDR3 is CASSPPRSVDYGYTF. For the CDR3, the DNA is TGTGCCAGCTCACCACCACGCAGTGTCGACTATGGCTACACCTTC.

V usage is TRBV2 and J usage is TRBJ1-1, with a possible D match to TRBD1 (5 bases). The germline V gene encodes CDR1 SNHLY and CDR2 FYNNEI. The CDR3 runs to 14 residues. V was trimmed by 4 bases and J by 3 bases, leaving 12 bases between them. DNA of the CDR3: TGTGCCAGCAGTGGGGGGGGAAGGGACACTGAAGCTTTCTTT. Protein: CASSGGGRDTEAFF.

The V and J genes are TRBV5-1 and TRBJ2-3, with 8 bases matching TRBD1. This CDR3 is 14 amino acids long. After removal of 7 bases from V and 2 bases from J, the junction contained 6 bases not matched to a gene. Germline loops: CDR1 SGHRS, CDR2 YFSETQ. CDR3 DNA sequence: TGCGCCAGCGGTAGACAGGGGTACACAGATACGCAGTATTTT. It specifies CASGRQGYTDTQYF.

V usage is TRBV5-4 and J usage is TRBJ2-3; 8 bases are shared with TRBD2. The CDR3 totals 14 residues. Unmatched junction bases numbered 4, after V lost 3 bases and J lost 4 bases. Germline V lookup: CDR1 SGHNT, CDR2 YYREEE (reference sequence). CDR3 sequence (DNA): TGTGCCAGCAGCTCGGGGGGGCGCCCAGATACGCAGTATTTT. Translation: CASSSGGRPDTQYF.

This clone was recorded many times. The V gene is TRBV12-1, the J gene TRBJ1-5; the table names TRBD1, a call not compared with the DNA. TRBV12-1 is deemed a pseudogene. The CDR3 has 17 residues. DNA for the CDR3: TGTGCCAGCAGCGTTCCGGGACAGGGGGGTTTCAATCAGCCCCAGCATTTT. Protein product: CASSVPGQGGFNQPQHF.

This chain connects TRBV5-1 to TRBJ2-1; the D gene is possibly TRBD2 (6 bases). Germline V lookup: CDR1 SGHRS, CDR2 YFSETQ. This CDR3 is built from 18 residues. Trimming took off 0 bases at V and 5 bases at J, with 21 bases between the two ends. The CDR3 sequence is CASSLVGSGAGRNNEQFF. CDR3 sequence (DNA): TGCGCCAGCAGCTTGGTGGGCAGTGGGGCGGGGCGTAACAATGAGCAGTTCTTC.

The chain couples TRBV5-4 to TRBJ2-3, with TRBD1 matching 7 bases. Germline CDR1 reads SGHNT; CDR2 reads YYREEE (reference sequence). The CDR3 loop spans 15 amino acids. V shed 5 bases, J shed 0 bases, and the junction held 6 bases outside the gene matches. CDR3 DNA: TGTGCCAGCAGATCCGGGACAGTTAGCACAGATACGCAGTATTTT. Its protein is CASRSGTVSTDTQYF. The whole variable domain, filled in from reference TRBV5-4 and TRBJ2-3, reads ETGVTQSPTHLIKTRGQQVTLRCSSQSGHNTVSWYQQALGQGPQFIFQYYREEENGRGNFPPRFSGLQFPNYSSELNVNALELDDSALYLCASRSGTVSTDTQYFGPGTRLTVL.

The chain couples TRBV6-2 or TRBV6-3 to TRBJ2-2; TRBD2 matches at 9 bases. Losses at the gene ends were 4 bases for V and 7 bases for J; bases not matched to a gene: 16. The germline V gene has CDR1 MNHEY and CDR2 SVGEGT. The CDR3 extends over 18 amino acids. The CDR3 region is CASSSRLSGGPEGGELFF. Here the CDR3 DNA reads TGTGCCAGCAGTTCTCGGCTGAGCGGGGGGCCAGAGGGCGGGGAGCTGTTTTTT.

The chain is built from TRBV18 and TRBJ2-4; no firm D call. Trimming pared 3 bases from V and 2 bases from J, leaving 8 bases between. The CDR3 sequence is 14 residues long. Germline CDR1 and CDR2: KGHSH and LQKENI. In nucleotides, the CDR3 is TGTGCCAGCTCACCTGTGGGCCCCAAAAACATTCAGTACTTC. Its protein product is CASSPVGPKNIQYF.

The genes are TRBV2 and TRBJ2-3; the D gene is possibly TRBD1 (5 bases). The CDR3 loop spans 12 amino acids. Germline V gives CDR1 SNHLY, CDR2 FYNNEI. V was shortened by 5 bases and J by 5 bases, with 8 bases between the two germline ends. CDR3 in amino acids: CASSKQVDTQYF. The CDR3 DNA is TGTGCCAGCAGTAAACAGGTAGATACGCAGTATTTT.